This T cell receptor (beta chain) came from a study of blood T cell repertoires in COVID-19. Whole-study context: COVID-19 samples collected from the United States, Italy and Spain covered acute and convalescent phases.

The ends were cut back, 3 bases at V and 4 bases at J, with 16 bases in the middle. Looked up from germline, CDR1 is KGHDR and CDR2 is SFDVKD. The CDR3 has 16 amino acids. Per the original methods: By means of reference gene primer amplification, nucleated cell counts were estimated. TCRdb's table, derived via immunoSEQ multiplex PCR, lists solely in-frame clones and lacks some. V, J and clone size were drawn from that table, and D and trimming were deduced from the DNA. Of tens of thousands of clones in the sample, 80% to 90% were seen once. J is TRBJ2-3 and V is TRBV24-1, with D perhaps matching TRBD1 (6 bases). Sequences were obtained from peripheral blood. The source is a man aged 25-45 years with active or convalescent COVID-19. CDR3 in DNA: TGTGCCACCAGTGATAAAAACAGGGACGGGGCAGATACGCAGTATTTT. As protein: CATSDKNRDGADTQYF.